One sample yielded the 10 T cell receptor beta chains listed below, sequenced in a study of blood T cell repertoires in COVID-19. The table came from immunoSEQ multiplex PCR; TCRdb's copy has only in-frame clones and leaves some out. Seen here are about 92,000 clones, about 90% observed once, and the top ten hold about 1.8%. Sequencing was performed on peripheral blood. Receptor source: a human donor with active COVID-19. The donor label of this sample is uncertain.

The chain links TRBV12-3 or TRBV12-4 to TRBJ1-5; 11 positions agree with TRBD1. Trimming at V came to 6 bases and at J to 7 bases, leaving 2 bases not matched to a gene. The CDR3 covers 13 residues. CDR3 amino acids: CASRGQGGQPQHF. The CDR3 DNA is TGTGCCAGCAGGGGACAGGGGGGCCAGCCCCAGCATTTT.

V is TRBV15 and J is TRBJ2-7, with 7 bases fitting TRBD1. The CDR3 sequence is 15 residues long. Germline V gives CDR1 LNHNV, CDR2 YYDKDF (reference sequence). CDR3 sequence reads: CATRRDRANSYEQYF. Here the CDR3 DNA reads TGTGCAACCCGCCGTGACAGGGCCAATTCCTACGAGCAGTACTTC.

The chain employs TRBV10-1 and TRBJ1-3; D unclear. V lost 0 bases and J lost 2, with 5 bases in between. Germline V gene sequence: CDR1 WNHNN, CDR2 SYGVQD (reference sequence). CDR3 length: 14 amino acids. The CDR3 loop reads CASSESSAGNTIYF. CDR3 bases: TGCGCCAGCAGTGAGTCTTCCGCTGGAAACACCATATATTTT.

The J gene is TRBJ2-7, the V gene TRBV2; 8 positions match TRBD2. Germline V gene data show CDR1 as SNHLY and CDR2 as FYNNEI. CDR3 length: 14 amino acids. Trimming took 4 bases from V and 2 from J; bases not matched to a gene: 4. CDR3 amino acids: CASSVLRGAYEQYF. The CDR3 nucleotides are TGTGCCAGCAGTGTTTTGCGGGGGGCCTACGAGCAGTACTTC.

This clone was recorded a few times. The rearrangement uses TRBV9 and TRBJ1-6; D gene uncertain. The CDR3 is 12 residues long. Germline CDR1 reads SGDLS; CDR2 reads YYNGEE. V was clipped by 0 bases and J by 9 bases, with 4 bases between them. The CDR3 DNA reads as TGTGCCAGCAGCGTAGCCAGTTCACCCCTCCACTTT. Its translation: CASSVASSPLHF. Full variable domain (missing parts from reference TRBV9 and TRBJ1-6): DSGVTQTPKHLITATGQRVTLRCSPRSGDLSVYWYQQSLDQGLQFLIQYYNGEERAKGNILERFSAQQFPDLHSELNLSSLELGDSALYFCASSVASSPLHFGNGTRLTVT.

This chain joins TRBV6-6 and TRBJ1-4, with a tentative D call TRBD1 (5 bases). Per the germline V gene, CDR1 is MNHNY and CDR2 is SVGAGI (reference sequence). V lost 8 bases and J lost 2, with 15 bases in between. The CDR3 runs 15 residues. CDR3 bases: TGTGCCAGCCGAACAGGTTTAGGGACTAATGAAAAACTGTTTTTT. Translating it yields CASRTGLGTNEKLFF.

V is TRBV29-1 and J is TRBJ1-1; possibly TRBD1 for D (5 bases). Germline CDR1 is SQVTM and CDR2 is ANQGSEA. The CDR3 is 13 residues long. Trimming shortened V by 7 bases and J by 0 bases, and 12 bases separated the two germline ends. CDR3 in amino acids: CSARQIMNTEAFF. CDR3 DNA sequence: TGCAGCGCACGACAGATTATGAACACTGAAGCTTTCTTT.

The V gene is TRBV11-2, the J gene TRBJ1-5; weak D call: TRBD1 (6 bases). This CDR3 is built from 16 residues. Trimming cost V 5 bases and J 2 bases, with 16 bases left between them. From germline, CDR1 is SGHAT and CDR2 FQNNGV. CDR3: CASSGQPFLGNQPQHF. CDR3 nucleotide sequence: TGTGCCAGCAGCGGACAGCCTTTCTTAGGCAATCAGCCCCAGCATTTT.

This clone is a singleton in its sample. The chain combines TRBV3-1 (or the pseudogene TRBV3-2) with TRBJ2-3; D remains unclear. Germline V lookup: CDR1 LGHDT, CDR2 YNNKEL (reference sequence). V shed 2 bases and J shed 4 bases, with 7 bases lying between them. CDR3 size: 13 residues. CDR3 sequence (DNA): TGTGCCAGCAGCCAATCGGTCCCAGATACGCAGTATTTT. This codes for CASSQSVPDTQYF.

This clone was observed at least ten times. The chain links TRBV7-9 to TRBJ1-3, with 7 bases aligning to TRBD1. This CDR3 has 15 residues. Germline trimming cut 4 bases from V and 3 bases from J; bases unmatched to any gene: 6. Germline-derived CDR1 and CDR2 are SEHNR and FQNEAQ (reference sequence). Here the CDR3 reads CASSSRTGSGNTIYF. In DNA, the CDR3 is TGTGCCAGCAGCTCACGGACAGGCAGTGGAAACACCATATATTTT.